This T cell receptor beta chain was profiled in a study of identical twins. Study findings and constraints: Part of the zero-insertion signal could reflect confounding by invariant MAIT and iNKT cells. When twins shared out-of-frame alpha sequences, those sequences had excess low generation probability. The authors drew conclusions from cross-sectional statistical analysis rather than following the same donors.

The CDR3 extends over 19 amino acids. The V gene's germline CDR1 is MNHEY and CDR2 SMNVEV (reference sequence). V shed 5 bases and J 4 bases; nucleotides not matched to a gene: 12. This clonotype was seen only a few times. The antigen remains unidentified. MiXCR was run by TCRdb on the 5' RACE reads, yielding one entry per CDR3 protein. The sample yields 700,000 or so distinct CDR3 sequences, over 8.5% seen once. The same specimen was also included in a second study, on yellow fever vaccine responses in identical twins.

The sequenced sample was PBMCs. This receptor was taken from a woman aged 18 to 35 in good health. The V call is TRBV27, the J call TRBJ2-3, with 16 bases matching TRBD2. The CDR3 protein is CASSPPSTGLAGGPDTQYF. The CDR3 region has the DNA TGTGCCAGCAGTCCGCCATCGACGGGACTAGCGGGAGGGCCAGATACGCAGTATTTT.